This T cell receptor beta chain was identified during a study of identical twins. The sample holds many counts of this clonotype. Its antigen is currently unknown. Trimming took 0 bases from V and 3 from J, leaving 7 bases between them. Germline-derived CDR1 and CDR2 are SGHRS and YFSETQ. There are 13 residues in the CDR3. Study conclusions and caveats: Out-of-frame alpha sequences common to twins were enriched for low generation probability. Instead of following the same donors, the conclusions were based on cross-sectional statistical analysis.

TCRdb itself ran the 5' RACE reads through MiXCR, one entry per CDR3 protein. Of approximately 700,000 distinct CDR3 sequences in the sample, 6% to 6.5% were seen once. Everyone who gave samples was a healthy Caucasian. The genes are TRBV5-1 and TRBJ2-7, with a weak D call TRBD1 (6 bases). The sample comprised naive T cells sorted from blood. The origin of this receptor is a man between 18 and 29 years old in good health. This CDR3 reads CASSLGQVYEQYF. Here the CDR3 DNA reads TGCGCCAGCAGCTTGGGACAGGTCTACGAGCAGTACTTC.